This TCR beta chain stems from a study of cytomegalovirus exposure and HLA in healthy donors. The overall study: The 130 or so validation repertoires, a later analysis reported, used the same platform as the approximately 670 first-cohort repertoires. The study, taken as a whole, reports: Cytomegalovirus-associated status was assigned to some 160 TCR beta chains. Rare TCR sequences predominated, though certain public TCRs were found in many donors.

Turning to this clone: What it binds is not known.

An approximately 130-subject validation cohort, separate from the 666-subject first cohort, supplied the donors. TCRdb keeps only in-frame clones here, not all; method: immunoSEQ multiplex PCR. The sample lists over 75,000 clones, around 85% occurring once. Germline loops: CDR1 MNHEY, CDR2 SVGAGI. CDR3 length: 15 amino acids. V was pared by 6 bases and J by 2 bases, with 7 bases of the junction left unmatched. Specimen: PBMCs. The V gene is TRBV6-5, the J gene TRBJ2-3, with 8 bases lining up with TRBD2. The clonotype originates from a young man in good health and CMV-seropositive. The CDR3 loop reads CASSKGLGTTDTQYF. The CDR3 coding sequence is TGTGCCAGCAGCAAGGGACTAGGGACCACAGATACGCAGTATTTT.